The 7 T cell receptor beta chains given below trace back to one sample, sequenced in a study of beta chain features in type 1 diabetes. Overall study findings and caveats: There was a moderate but significant shortening of TCRB CDR3s in all four CD4+ subsets of Type 1 diabetes patients.

These receptors' targets are unknown. Expressed TCRB transcripts got sequenced, as all isolated RNA was reverse transcribed. Repertoires were generated with immunoSEQ multiplex PCR, while TCRdb's copy carries only in-frame clones and drops some. The sample includes approximately 600,000 clones, under 15% of them seen just once. The sequencing sample was made of naive CD4+ T cells from blood. These receptors came from a man aged 30-40 years with type 1 diabetes.

This chain uses TRBV19 with TRBJ1-1, with D unclear. Per the germline V gene, CDR1 is LNHDA and CDR2 is SQIVND (reference sequence). The CDR3 has 13 residues. V was pared by 3 bases and J by 1 base, with 6 bases between. The CDR3 sequence: CASSIQPNTEAFF. Written as DNA, the CDR3 is TGTGCCAGTAGTATTCAGCCGAACACTGAAGCTTTCTTT.

This clone has more than one count but fewer than ten. CDR3 in DNA: TGTGCCAGCAGCGAATCGGGACAGGGCAGTCAGCCCCAGCATTTT. Amino acid sequence: CASSESGQGSQPQHF. V gene TRBV9 combines with J gene TRBJ1-5; 9 bases agree with TRBD1. The CDR3 consists of 15 residues. The V gene's germline CDR1 is SGDLS and CDR2 YYNGEE. V shed 3 bases and J 6 bases; nucleotides not matched to a gene: 7.

This clone was detected only a few times. This sequence joins TRBV2 and TRBJ1-5, with TRBD1 matching over 10 bases. The V gene's germline CDR1 is SNHLY and CDR2 FYNNEI. CDR3 length equals 15 residues. Trimming at V came to 2 bases and at J to 6 bases, leaving 4 bases not matched to a gene. The CDR3 sequence: CASSEFGQGVQPQHF. DNA for the CDR3: TGTGCCAGCAGTGAATTCGGACAGGGGGTTCAGCCCCAGCATTTT.

The chain links TRBV2 to TRBJ1-6, with 7 positions matching TRBD1. Trimming removed 3 bases from V and 5 bases from J; junction bases left unmatched: 4. CDR3 length: 15 residues. Germline V gene data show CDR1 as SNHLY and CDR2 as FYNNEI. CDR3 nucleotides: TGTGCCAGCAGTGATTTAGGGACAGATAATTCACCCCTCCACTTT. Its translation: CASSDLGTDNSPLHF.

The gene calls are TRBV4-1 and TRBJ2-1; D remains unclear. CDR1 and CDR2 (germline): MGHRA, YSYEKL. The CDR3 runs 16 residues. Trimming left V 0 bases short and J 4 bases short, with 13 bases between. The CDR3 sequence: CASSQDPLFTYNEQFF. The CDR3 nucleotides are TGCGCCAGCAGCCAAGACCCCTTGTTTACATACAATGAGCAGTTCTTC.

The chain joins TRBV14 to TRBJ2-7; D is uncertain. The germline V gene has CDR1 SGHDN and CDR2 FVKESK. V was cut by 2 bases and J by 5 bases, with 10 bases left in between. The CDR3 has 13 amino acids. DNA for the CDR3: TGTGCCAGCAGCCAAATAGGTTTCAACGAGCAGTACTTC. It translates to CASSQIGFNEQYF.

This clone was picked up a small number of times. The genes are TRBV7-2 and TRBJ1-5, with D unresolved. Germline V gene sequence: CDR1 SGHTA, CDR2 FQGNSA. With 6 bases removed from V and 1 base from J, the gap between germline ends came to 13 bases. This CDR3 has 15 residues. The CDR3 here is CASSPRSSSNQPQHF. CDR3 bases: TGTGCCAGCAGTCCAAGGTCATCGAGCAATCAGCCCCAGCATTTT.